The 29 T cell receptor beta chains given below trace back to one sample, sequenced in a study of neurological immune-mediated disorders. Using its own MiXCR run on the 5' RACE reads, TCRdb lists one record per CDR3 protein. The data show some 16,000 distinct CDR3 sequences, about 15% seen once. Sequencing input: PBMCs. The receptors were gathered from a man aged 60 to 75 with HTLV-1-associated myelopathy (HAM/TSP).

This clonotype was detected many times. The rearrangement links TRBV6-2 or TRBV6-3 to TRBJ2-2, with D unresolved. CDR1 and CDR2 (germline): MNHEY, SVGEGT. CDR3 length: 12 amino acids. V was cut by 6 bases and J by 8 bases, with 10 bases left in between. The CDR3, as DNA: TGTGCCAGCAGGGTTTTGGAGGGGGAGCTGTTTTTT. Encoded protein: CASRVLEGELFF.

The table lists this clonotype with many counts. This chain connects TRBV24-1 to TRBJ2-7; maybe TRBD2 (5 bases). The CDR3 is made up of 17 amino acids. Trimming shortened V by 8 bases and J by 2 bases, and 24 bases separated the two germline ends. Germline CDR1 is KGHDR and CDR2 is SFDVKD. The CDR3 here is CATTSGRVRGRTYEQYF. CDR3 in DNA: TGTGCCACCACCTCCGGCCGCGTTCGGGGTCGTACCTACGAGCAGTACTTC.

This clonotype is judged medium-sized (0.01 to 0.1%). This chain joins TRBV5-1 and TRBJ2-7; D gene ambiguous. Per germline, CDR1 SGHRS and CDR2 YFSETQ. CDR3 length equals 15 residues. V was trimmed by 1 base and J by 2 bases, leaving 13 bases between them. The CDR3 DNA is TGCGCCAGCAGCTTGTCGGCAGCTGTTCCCTACGAGCAGTACTTC. It specifies CASSLSAAVPYEQYF.

This clonotype came up many times. The rearrangement joins TRBV5-1 to TRBJ2-1; D is tentatively TRBD1 or TRBD2 (5 bases each). The CDR3 contains 15 residues. The germline V and J ends were trimmed by 0 bases and 9 bases, with 16 bases remaining between them. Germline values: CDR1 SGHRS, CDR2 YFSETQ. The CDR3 DNA reads as TGCGCCAGCAGCTTGGGAGGCACGGGGCCCAGTGAGCAGTTCTTC. Translation: CASSLGGTGPSEQFF.

This clonotype was seen more than once but under ten times. V usage is TRBV7-2 and J usage is TRBJ2-2, with a possible D match to TRBD2 (5 bases). V gave up 5 bases and J gave up 0 bases, with 13 bases separating them. The CDR3 has 16 amino acids. Germline values: CDR1 SGHTA, CDR2 FQGNSA. CDR3 nucleotide sequence: TGTGCCAGCAGCCCCTTGGGAGACTCGAACACCGGGGAGCTGTTTTTT. Its translation: CASSPLGDSNTGELFF.

In its sample, this clonotype was seen many times. This sequence joins TRBV2 and TRBJ1-1; D call uncertain. Germline V lookup: CDR1 SNHLY, CDR2 FYNNEI. With 1 base removed from V and 5 bases from J, the gap between germline ends came to 8 bases. This CDR3 region has 13 residues. This CDR3 is CASSEGPGTEAFF. The DNA for the CDR3 is TGTGCCAGCAGTGAAGGTCCCGGGACTGAAGCTTTCTTT.

This clonotype has a count of ten or more. This chain links TRBV6-6 with TRBJ2-4; maybe TRBD2 (5 bases). V dropped 4 bases and J dropped 2 bases, with 9 bases sitting between them. Germline CDR1 MNHNY, CDR2 SVGAGI (reference sequence). The length of the CDR3 is 14 residues. CDR3 DNA sequence: TGTGCCAGCAGTTTGTCGGGGTCCAAAAACATTCAGTACTTC. It specifies CASSLSGSKNIQYF.

This clonotype was seen ten or more times. The V gene is TRBV5-1, the J gene TRBJ2-1; TRBD1 matches 7 bases. Trimming removed 4 bases from V and 7 bases from J; junction bases left unmatched: 11. CDR3 length equals 15 residues. The V gene's germline CDR1 is SGHRS and CDR2 YFSETQ. CDR3 sequence: CASSIGTDQRNEQFF. The DNA for the CDR3 is TGCGCCAGCAGCATAGGGACAGATCAGCGAAATGAGCAGTTCTTC. Looking up the rest from reference TRBV5-1 and TRBJ2-1 gives the full variable domain: KAGVTQTPRYLIKTRGQQVTLSCSPISGHRSVSWYQQTPGQGLQFLFEYFSETQRNKGNFPGRFSGRQFSNSRSEMNVSTLELGDSALYLCASSIGTDQRNEQFFGPGTRLTVL.

This clonotype has a count of ten or more. The rearrangement uses TRBV7-2 and TRBJ2-5; 8 nucleotides align to TRBD2. Germline CDR1 is SGHTA and CDR2 is FQGNSA. Unmatched junction bases numbered 12, after V lost 5 bases and J lost 4 bases. The CDR3 contains 16 residues. The CDR3 region is CASSPLGGARSETQYF. The CDR3 region has the DNA TGTGCCAGCAGCCCCCTCGGGGGGGCCCGGTCAGAGACCCAGTACTTC.

This clonotype was counted ten times or more. The chain has TRBV28 and TRBJ1-5, with a possible D match to TRBD1 (6 bases). The CDR3 is made up of 14 amino acids. Looked up from germline, CDR1 is MDHEN and CDR2 is SYDVKM. V lost 4 bases to trimming and J lost 6 bases, with 13 bases between them. CDR3 DNA: TGTGCCAGCAGTTATGACAGGAGGGGTCAGCCCCAGCATTTT. Amino acids: CASSYDRRGQPQHF.

The chain recombines TRBV7-9 with TRBJ1-1; D is perhaps TRBD1 (5 bases). The ends were cut back, 3 bases at V and 10 bases at J, with 9 bases in the middle. This CDR3 comprises 11 residues. CDR1 is SEHNR and CDR2 is FQNEAQ in the germline V gene (reference sequence). For the CDR3, the DNA is TGTGCCAGCAGCTTCGGGGGGGGAGCTTTCTTT. It specifies CASSFGGGAFF.

This clonotype has at least ten counts. Germline is not matched at one junction end, which may reflect a read error. This chain joins TRBV5-1 and TRBJ2-2; 8 nucleotides align to TRBD1. The CDR3 totals 15 residues. Germline V gene data show CDR1 as SGHRS and CDR2 as YFSETQ. This chain's CDR3 is CASSLDLTLTGGLFF. CDR3 coding DNA: TGCGCCAGCAGCTTGGACCTCACCTTAACAGGGGGGCTGTTTTTT.

This clonotype was recorded at least ten times. The V call is TRBV2, the J call TRBJ1-2; the D is unclear. Germline lookup yields CDR1 SNHLY and CDR2 FYNNEI. The CDR3 contains 13 residues. The ends were cut back, 3 bases at V and 4 bases at J, with 9 bases in the middle. Here the CDR3 DNA reads TGTGCCAGCAGTGACGGGCCGGTCTATGGCTACACCTTC. It translates to CASSDGPVYGYTF.

This clonotype was detected ten times or more. The chain couples TRBV20-1 to TRBJ1-4; possibly TRBD1 for D (5 bases). In germline, CDR1 is DFQATT, CDR2 SNEGSKA (reference sequence). The CDR3 totals 15 residues. Deletions cut 4 bases from V and 2 bases from J, with 14 bases between. The CDR3 sequence is CSATGDSSTNEKLFF. DNA of the CDR3: TGCAGTGCTACGGGAGACAGCTCGACTAATGAAAAACTGTTTTTT.

This clonotype was seen many times. The rearrangement uses TRBV4-3 and TRBJ1-1; D is undetermined. CDR3 length equals 13 residues. Trimming stripped 4 bases from V and 1 base from J, with 7 bases between. CDR1 LGHNA and CDR2 YSLEER come from the germline V gene. CDR3 coding DNA: TGCGCCAGCAGCCGATCCCAGAACACTGAAGCTTTCTTT. The encoded protein is CASSRSQNTEAFF.

This clonotype came up many times. The chain links TRBV5-1 to TRBJ2-1; 7 bases agree with TRBD2. V gave up 2 bases and J gave up 7 bases; unmatched junction bases: 6. The CDR3 totals 14 residues. Germline V lookup: CDR1 SGHRS, CDR2 YFSETQ. CDR3 in DNA: TGCGCCAGCAGCTTTCTAGTCGGGGGGAATGAGCAGTTCTTC. Translated, it gives CASSFLVGGNEQFF.

By sample share, this clonotype is medium-sized. The chain joins TRBV7-2 to TRBJ1-1; TRBD1 is a possible D gene (6 bases). The CDR3 totals 16 residues. The V end lost 8 bases, the J end lost 4 bases, and 23 bases lay between the germline ends. Germline lookup yields CDR1 SGHTA and CDR2 FQGNSA. Here the CDR3 reads CASGPPRTAPGTEAFF. The DNA of the CDR3 is TGTGCCAGCGGCCCCCCCCGGACAGCCCCAGGCACTGAAGCTTTCTTT.

This clonotype is judged medium-sized. The chain employs TRBV5-1 and TRBJ2-3; 7 bases are a match to TRBD2. CDR1 and CDR2 from the germline V gene are SGHRS and YFSETQ. The CDR3 is 14 amino acids. Trimming took 4 bases from V and 0 from J; bases not matched to a gene: 2. For the CDR3, the DNA is TGCGCCAGCAGCGGGGGGGAGAGCACAGATACGCAGTATTTT. Its translation: CASSGGESTDTQYF.

This clonotype was observed many times. The V call is TRBV5-1, the J call TRBJ2-7; D is ambiguous. The CDR3 extends over 13 amino acids. V gave up 4 bases and J gave up 0 bases, with 8 bases separating them. The germline gives CDR1 SGHRS, CDR2 YFSETQ. CDR3 loop: CASSQIDSYEQYF. The CDR3 DNA reads TGCGCCAGCAGCCAAATCGACTCCTACGAGCAGTACTTC.

This clonotype has at least ten counts. This chain links TRBV6-1 with TRBJ2-5, with 7 bases lining up with TRBD1. The J segment lost 5 bases and the V segment lost 7 bases, leaving 7 bases of the junction unmatched. The germline gives CDR1 MNHNS, CDR2 SASEGT. The CDR3 covers 13 residues. The CDR3: CASTTTGRETQYF. CDR3 coding DNA: TGTGCCAGCACCACGACAGGGCGCGAGACCCAGTACTTC.

This chain connects TRBV7-2 to TRBJ1-3; TRBD1 matches 7 bases. The germline CDR1 and CDR2 sequences are SGHTA and FQGNSA. J lost 2 bases, V lost 4 bases, and 2 bases had no gene match. The CDR3 is 14 amino acids. CDR3 sequence (DNA): TGTGCCAGCAGCTCGGGACAGCCTGGAAACACCATATATTTT. Residues: CASSSGQPGNTIYF.

At least ten counts were recorded for this clonotype. J is TRBJ1-1 and V is TRBV3-1; D not certain. The CDR3 totals 15 residues. Trimming removed 4 bases from V and 6 bases from J, with 18 bases in between. Germline lookup yields CDR1 LGHDT and CDR2 YNNKEL (reference sequence). The CDR3 sequence: CASSLGGGGKAEAFF. In nucleotides, the CDR3 is TGTGCCAGCAGCCTCGGCGGCGGAGGAAAGGCTGAAGCTTTCTTT.

This clonotype was counted at least ten times. This chain uses TRBV5-1 with TRBJ1-6; possibly TRBD1 for D (5 bases). The CDR3 has 17 amino acids. V was trimmed by 4 bases and J by 0 bases, leaving 14 bases between them. Germline V CDR1 and CDR2: SGHRS, YFSETQ. CDR3 amino acids: CASSTEPGASYNSPLHF. The CDR3 DNA sequence: TGCGCCAGCAGCACCGAGCCCGGGGCCTCCTATAATTCACCCCTCCACTTT. Using reference TRBV5-1 and TRBJ1-6 for the parts outside the CDR3, the full variable domain is KAGVTQTPRYLIKTRGQQVTLSCSPISGHRSVSWYQQTPGQGLQFLFEYFSETQRNKGNFPGRFSGRQFSNSRSEMNVSTLELGDSALYLCASSTEPGASYNSPLHFGNGTRLTVT.

This clonotype was seen many times. V gene TRBV7-2 combines with J gene TRBJ2-4, with 8 bases lining up with TRBD2. Germline assignment: CDR1 SGHTA and CDR2 FQGNSA. This CDR3 is built from 16 residues. With V trimmed by 4 bases and J by 1 base, 6 bases remained unmatched. CDR3 residues: CASSSGGGGAKNIQYF. The CDR3, as DNA: TGTGCCAGCAGCTCAGGTGGCGGGGGGGCCAAAAACATTCAGTACTTC.

This clonotype was counted ten times or more. The V gene is TRBV6-5, the J gene TRBJ2-1; D ambiguous. In germline, CDR1 is MNHEY, CDR2 SVGAGI. The CDR3 contains 16 residues. V was cut by 0 bases and J by 0 bases, with 9 bases left in between. The CDR3 coding sequence is TGTGCCAGCAGTTACTCAGACCGGAGCTCCTACAATGAGCAGTTCTTC. This gives the protein CASSYSDRSSYNEQFF.

By share, this clonotype ranks as medium-sized (0.01 to 0.1%). The genes are TRBV10-3 and TRBJ1-1, with 8 bases lining up with TRBD1. V was clipped by 6 bases and J by 4 bases; unmatched bases: 13. The CDR3 has 16 amino acids. CDR1 ENHRY and CDR2 SYGVKD come from the germline V gene. Here the CDR3 reads CAIREAPGGRGTEAFF. The CDR3 DNA reads TGTGCCATCAGAGAGGCCCCAGGGGGCCGGGGCACTGAAGCTTTCTTT.

Many counts were recorded for this clonotype. The chain links TRBV11-1 to TRBJ2-3, with D perhaps TRBD2 (7 bases). There are 15 residues in the CDR3. The germline V and J ends were trimmed by 5 bases and 4 bases, with 16 bases remaining between them. Per germline, CDR1 SGHAT and CDR2 FQDESV (reference sequence). CDR3 nucleotide sequence: TGTGCCAGCAGCCCAAAGGCGGGGGCGGCAGATACGCAGTATTTT. Translation gives CASSPKAGAADTQYF.

This clonotype has a count of ten or more. The chain is built from TRBV10-3 and TRBJ2-1; D possibly matches TRBD1 or TRBD2 (6 bases each). Trimming removed 7 bases from V and 9 bases from J, with 19 bases in between. Germline CDR1 and CDR2: ENHRY and SYGVKD. This CDR3 region has 14 residues. The CDR3 coding sequence is TGTGCCATCATAAGAAGGGGGGCAGTCGGTGAGCAGTTCTTC. Its translation: CAIIRRGAVGEQFF.

This chain joins TRBV18 and TRBJ1-6; tentatively, D is TRBD1 (6 bases). From germline, CDR1 is KGHSH and CDR2 LQKENI. The CDR3 has 15 residues. Between the trimmed V and J ends, which lost 6 bases and 7 bases, there was a span of 16 bases. The CDR3 here is CASSEMDSRNSPLHF. As DNA, the CDR3 is TGTGCCAGCTCGGAAATGGACAGTCGAAATTCACCCCTCCACTTT.